This T cell receptor (beta chain) originates from a study of T cells in Graves' hyperthyroidism and ophthalmopathy (dated 2019 in TCRdb). As for the study more broadly: Peripheral blood was sampled at the time of initial diagnosis, prior to any treatment. A discovery cohort of roughly 100 patients, roughly 43 with Graves' ophthalmopathy and under 60 with stable Graves' hyperthyroidism, was used to find distinguishing TCR V-J signatures. Thyroid tissue and blood T-cell repertoires from six Graves' hyperthyroidism patients were also compared in the study. Prospective prediction of ophthalmopathy was tested in an independent validation cohort of approximately 19 hyperthyroidism patients and 17 patients who later progressed to ophthalmopathy. The paper describes TCR Vbeta CDR3 sequencing of 140 or so peripheral blood samples, made up of under 50 ophthalmopathy patients, some 80 hyperthyroidism patients and 17 progressor patients. Following sampling, methimazole starting at 30 mg daily was given to hyperthyroidism patients, and high-dose intravenous methylprednisolone was given to ophthalmopathy patients. The 75 to 100 discovery patients were divided at random into training and test sets in a 7:3 ratio.

This clonotype was seen a handful of times. The specificity of this receptor is unknown. Base qualities are not recorded, but no much larger clone differs from it by a single base. The TCR beta CDR3 regions were amplified from RNA transcripts. For the first round of RT-PCR on the TCR CDR3, the HTBI primer set was used together with the Qiagen OneStep RT-PCR kit. The libraries were constructed in a second round of multiplex PCR and then size-selected and purified. Sequencing of the libraries was done on an Illumina HiSeq2000 using paired-end 100 bp reads. The original pipeline was this. SOAPnuke was used to process the raw data, throwing out any read that contained adapters or uncalled bases, had a mean Phred below 15, or lacked an exact constant-primer or identifier match. High-quality paired reads were merged with COPE v1.2.5, and unique nucleotide sequences were defined as clonotypes. Clonotypes were aligned to IMGT TRBV, TRBD and TRBJ reference segments using MiTCR v1.1. The analysis included only V-J combinations with a frequency above 0.0001, which together covered approximately 99% of the repertoires. A TCS score was defined as the ratio of F50 (clonal expansion) to E x V (chaos), with BLOSUM62-based TCRdist applied between CDR3 peptides within each V-J. Welch's t-statistics and random forest reduced 500 to 550 V-J features to 13, which were used in a naive Bayes classifier (R e1071). Thyroid-blood repertoire similarity was quantified with the Morisita-Horn index. TCRdb handled the public reads itself, with Q25 trimming in fastp and clone calling in MiXCR, and kept productive beta chains. Entries that share a CDR3 protein sequence are merged under the most common genes and DNA. The authors' filters were not applied to this entry. Here the sample has hundreds of thousands of distinct CDR3 sequences; 35% to 40% occur a single time. Clones ranked in the top ten supply around 9.3% of the sample.

Taken from the germline V gene, the CDR1 and CDR2 loops are SNHLY and FYNNEI. The junction shows trimming of 10 bases on V and 2 bases on J, plus 12 bases between the germline ends. From its cysteine to its phenylalanine, the CDR3 spans 12 amino acids. The entry retains the CDR3 DNA only, 36 bases that are in frame from base 1. A patient counted as having stable Graves' hyperthyroidism if no progression to ophthalmopathy occurred over 18 months of follow-up. Hyperthyroidism patients were newly diagnosed, had a disease duration of under 2 months, and were aged 18 to 65 years. Exclusion was applied to patients with uncontrolled infections, other autoimmune diseases, pregnancy or lactation. Diagnoses were based on clinical symptoms, serum thyroxine and TRAb, thyroid ultrasound and orbital computed tomography. PBMCs were isolated from more than 9 ml of fresh peripheral blood by Ficoll-Paque density gradient centrifugation. Trizol reagent was used to extract total RNA, and RNA quality was then checked on an Agilent 2100 Bioanalyzer.

Beyond this particular receptor, the publication reports: Most expanded thyroid clonotypes (frequency above 0.001) were also detected in blood, a finding suggesting that blood repertoires may reflect thyroid immune responses. In validation, the model predicted progression to ophthalmopathy a median of roughly 6.2 months before onset, with approximately 70% sensitivity and roughly 79% specificity. Ophthalmopathy was separated from stable hyperthyroidism by a 13 V-J signature model, with around 90% sensitivity and 81% to 82% specificity obtained in cross-validation and 80%/75% obtained in testing. Sample size was not statistically predetermined, and blinding of investigators to group allocation was not performed.

The sequencing input was blood. The rearrangement combines TRBV2 with TRBJ2-7, with a weak D call of TRBD1 (5 bases match). The TCR originated in a man aged 18-30 years with Graves' hyperthyroidism. The nucleotide sequence is given as TGTGCCACCGCAGAAGGGGCCTACGAGCAGTACTTC. Its translation reads: CATAEGAYEQYF.